One and the same sample provided the 20 T cell receptor beta chains below, sequenced in a study of T cell clonotyping in hematopoietic cell transplantation. The assay was immunoSEQ multiplex PCR, and TCRdb's table has in-frame clones only and misses some. The table has 5,500 to 7,500 clones, around 79% seen once. The specimen was PBMCs, collected 100 days after allogeneic stem cell transplant. These receptors were obtained from a female patient in her 30s who had an allogeneic stem cell transplant, so the T cells may come from the graft donor. Some clones in this sample may be carry-over from other donors' samples.

The V and J genes are TRBV6-5 and TRBJ2-2, with unresolved D. Trimming pared 0 bases from V and 7 bases from J, leaving 12 bases between. Germline V CDR1 and CDR2: MNHEY, SVGAGI. The CDR3 sequence is 15 residues long. For the CDR3, the DNA is TGTGCCAGCAGTTACTCCTCACTAATGAGCGGGGAGCTGTTTTTT. Translated: CASSYSSLMSGELFF.

By share, this clone ranks as medium-sized. This chain connects TRBV9 to TRBJ1-2, with TRBD1 identical over 7 bases. The V gene end was trimmed by 3 bases and the J gene end by 5 bases; junction bases not matched to a gene: 10. Looked up from germline, CDR1 is SGDLS and CDR2 is YYNGEE. The CDR3 spans 15 residues. This chain's CDR3 is CASSESRQGSYGYTF. The CDR3 bases are TGTGCCAGCAGCGAGTCCCGACAGGGCTCTTATGGCTACACCTTC.

The chain couples TRBV5-1 to TRBJ1-2; D is unresolved. Germline assignment: CDR1 SGHRS and CDR2 YFSETQ. Trimming pared 4 bases from V and 0 bases from J, leaving 10 bases between. The CDR3 runs 14 residues. The CDR3 nucleotides are TGCGCCAGCAGCCCGACGGTTACTAACTATGGCTACACCTTC. It codes for CASSPTVTNYGYTF.

The V and J genes are TRBV12-5 and TRBJ1-5, with D unclear. Between the trimmed V and J ends, which lost 1 base and 0 bases, there was a span of 1 base. CDR1 and CDR2 from the germline V gene are LGHNT and FRNRAP. This CDR3 is built from 13 residues. CDR3: CASGLDSNQPQHF. CDR3 DNA: TGTGCTAGTGGTTTGGATAGCAATCAGCCCCAGCATTTT. Looking up the rest from reference TRBV12-5 and TRBJ1-5 gives the full variable domain: DARVTQTPRHKVTEMGQEVTMRCQPILGHNTVFWYRQTMMQGLELLAYFRNRAPLDDSGMPKDRFSAEMPDATLATLKIQPSEPRDSAVYFCASGLDSNQPQHFGDGTRLSIL.

Here the CDR3 DNA reads TGTGCCAGTAGTGGACGGGACTCCTATAATTCACCCCTCCACTTT. Its translation: CASSGRDSYNSPLHF. The chain has TRBV19 and TRBJ1-6; no definite D call. Trimming removed 5 bases at V and 0 bases at J, with 8 bases between. Germline loops: CDR1 LNHDA, CDR2 SQIVND (reference sequence). The CDR3 extends over 15 amino acids.

This rearrangement joins TRBV11-2 to TRBJ1-3; D unclear. In germline, CDR1 is SGHAT, CDR2 FQNNGV. V was cut by 10 bases and J by 4 bases, with 14 bases left in between. CDR3 length equals 13 residues. Here the CDR3 reads CATTLGPGNTIYF. The CDR3 region has the DNA TGTGCCACCACTCTTGGGCCAGGAAACACCATATATTTT.

The chain carries TRBV6-1 and TRBJ1-5; D is unresolved. The CDR3 consists of 14 residues. Germline V gene data show CDR1 as MNHNS and CDR2 as SASEGT. Trimming left V 1 base short and J 6 bases short, with 10 bases between. CDR3 sequence reads: CASSEGWQTQPQHF. CDR3 nucleotide sequence: TGTGCCAGCAGTGAAGGATGGCAGACTCAGCCCCAGCATTTT.

V is TRBV10-1 and J is TRBJ1-1; D call uncertain. The V end was cut by 3 bases, the J end by 6 bases, with 5 bases between. The CDR3 is 11 amino acids. Per germline, CDR1 WNHNN and CDR2 SYGVQD (reference sequence). The CDR3, as DNA: TGCGCCAGCAGTGATAAGGCTGAAGCTTTCTTT. Translated: CASSDKAEAFF.

The chain joins TRBV6-4 to TRBJ1-3, with D maybe TRBD1 (5 bases). This CDR3 contains 13 residues. V was cut by 2 bases and J by 14 bases, with 16 bases left in between. Germline CDR1 reads MRHNA; CDR2 reads SNTAGT. This CDR3 reads CASSDNRGSSLYF. CDR3 DNA: TGTGCCAGCAGTGACAATAGGGGATCTTCTTTATATTTT.

V gene TRBV2 combines with J gene TRBJ2-7; TRBD2 agrees at 8 bases. The CDR3 is 13 amino acids. Germline CDR1 and CDR2: SNHLY and FYNNEI. The CDR3 region has the DNA TGTGCACGGGGGGGGACCAGAACCTACGAGCAGTACTTC. Protein: CARGGTRTYEQYF.

The CDR3: CASSPDGQADEQFF. The CDR3 bases are TGTGCCAGCAGTCCGGACGGACAGGCCGATGAGCAGTTCTTC. The chain has TRBV6-5 and TRBJ2-1; 7 bases fit TRBD1. The J segment lost 8 bases and the V segment lost 5 bases, leaving 9 bases of the junction unmatched. The CDR3 is made up of 14 amino acids. The germline gives CDR1 MNHEY, CDR2 SVGAGI.

This clone was detected only a few times. J is TRBJ1-2 and V is TRBV7-2; unclear D gene. There are 14 residues in the CDR3. Trimming shortened V by 5 bases and J by 2 bases, and 12 bases separated the two germline ends. In germline, CDR1 is SGHTA, CDR2 FQGNSA. The CDR3 is CASSQGPDNYGYTF. The CDR3 region has the DNA TGTGCCAGCAGCCAAGGGCCAGACAACTATGGCTACACCTTC. The entire variable domain, with the rest obtained from reference TRBV7-2 and TRBJ1-2, is as follows: GAGVSQSPSNKVTEKGKDVELRCDPISGHTALYWYRQSLGQGLEFLIYFQGNSAPDKSGLPSDRFSAERTGGSVSTLTIQRTQQEDSAVYLCASSQGPDNYGYTFGSGTRLTVV.

The chain links TRBV9 to TRBJ1-1; D gene uncertain. Between the trimmed V and J ends, which lost 0 bases and 1 base, there was a span of 4 bases. The V gene's germline CDR1 is SGDLS and CDR2 YYNGEE. This CDR3 comprises 13 residues. The CDR3 nucleotides read TGTGCCAGCAGCGTAGCGGGGAACACTGAAGCTTTCTTT. This sequence encodes CASSVAGNTEAFF.

The chain recombines TRBV5-4 with TRBJ2-2, with 7 nucleotides matching TRBD2. Per germline, CDR1 SGHNT and CDR2 YYREEE (reference sequence). The CDR3 is 16 amino acids. Trimming removed 4 bases from V and 7 bases from J; junction bases left unmatched: 13. The CDR3 loop reads CASSPRIGGYDGELFF. The CDR3 DNA reads as TGTGCCAGCAGCCCCAGGATCGGGGGGTACGACGGGGAGCTGTTTTTT.

The V call is TRBV9, the J call TRBJ1-4; D not resolved. Germline V gene data show CDR1 as SGDLS and CDR2 as YYNGEE. V was pared by 0 bases and J by 7 bases, with 13 bases between. The CDR3 is 15 amino acids. The CDR3 spells CASSVADHLSEKLFF. The CDR3 DNA follows: TGTGCCAGCAGCGTAGCAGACCATCTTAGTGAAAAACTGTTTTTT.

The chain joins TRBV4-2 to TRBJ2-2, with 9 bases matching TRBD2. CDR3 length equals 14 residues. The germline gives CDR1 LGHNA, CDR2 YNFKEQ. V was clipped by 1 base and J by 11 bases; unmatched bases: 5. The CDR3 DNA sequence: TGTGCCAGCAGCCAAGGCGGTAGCGGGGGTGAGCTGTTTTTT. This encodes CASSQGGSGGELFF.

This clone is medium-sized in the sample. The chain employs TRBV6-1 and TRBJ2-7; D is undetermined. The CDR3 consists of 13 residues. V dropped 2 bases and J dropped 4 bases, with 9 bases sitting between them. CDR1 and CDR2 (germline): MNHNS, SASEGT. This CDR3 reads CASSEFLGYEQYF. In nucleotides, the CDR3 is TGTGCCAGCAGTGAATTCCTAGGTTACGAGCAGTACTTC.

Written as DNA, the CDR3 is TGCGCCAGCAGCTGGGGGGGGACAGATACGCAGTATTTT. As protein: CASSWGGTDTQYF. This chain joins TRBV5-1 and TRBJ2-3; TRBD2 agrees at 7 bases. CDR3 length equals 13 residues. The ends lost 3 bases at V and 3 bases at J; junction bases unmatched: 1. The germline CDR1 and CDR2 sequences are SGHRS and YFSETQ.

This clone was detected only once. This sequence joins TRBV29-1 and TRBJ1-1; a weak D match, TRBD1 (5 bases). CDR1 SQVTM and CDR2 ANQGSEA come from the germline V gene. The CDR3 contains 12 residues. The V and J ends lost 8 bases and 1 base respectively, with 11 bases between them. The CDR3 protein is CSSWTSNTEAFF. CDR3 coding DNA: TGCAGCTCCTGGACATCGAACACTGAAGCTTTCTTT.

This chain connects TRBV27 to TRBJ1-5; no clear D. Germline V gives CDR1 MNHEY, CDR2 SMNVEV (reference sequence). The CDR3 spans 12 residues. Trimming removed 7 bases at V and 10 bases at J, with 14 bases between. DNA of the CDR3: TGTGCCAGCATTATGGGTTTCCCCCCCCAGCATTTT. Translated: CASIMGFPPQHF.